This T cell receptor (beta chain) was recorded in a study of long-term antiretroviral therapy in people with HIV. immunoSEQ v3.0 was run at survey level. Sequencing efforts were directed toward roughly 40,000-55,000 T-cell genomes per sample. Clones were read by immunoSEQ multiplex PCR, and TCRdb kept only the in-frame ones, dropping some. Of 20,000 to 30,000 clones detected, around 87% appear once; the ten largest clones hold roughly 3.5%. This clone was observed a handful of times. V was cut by 4 bases and J by 3 bases, with 18 bases left in between. The CDR3 covers 16 residues. Germline lookup yields CDR1 SEHNR and CDR2 FQNEAQ (reference sequence).

This rearrangement joins TRBV7-9 to TRBJ1-2; D ambiguous. The clonotype originates from a woman aged 25 to 39 with HIV. This specimen was unsorted PBMCs, taken 1.9 years after starting antiretroviral therapy. The CDR3 reads CASSSQVAGEDYGYTF. DNA of the CDR3: TGTGCCAGCAGCTCCCAGGTGGCGGGCGAGGACTATGGCTACACCTTC.